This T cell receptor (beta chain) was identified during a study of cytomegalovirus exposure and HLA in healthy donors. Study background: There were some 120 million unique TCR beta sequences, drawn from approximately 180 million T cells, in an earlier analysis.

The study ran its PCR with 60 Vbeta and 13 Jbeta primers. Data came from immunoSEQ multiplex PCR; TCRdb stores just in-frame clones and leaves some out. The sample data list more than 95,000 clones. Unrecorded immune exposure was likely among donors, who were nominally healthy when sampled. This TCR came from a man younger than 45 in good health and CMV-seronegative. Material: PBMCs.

The CDR3 nucleotides read TGTGCCAGCAGCCCGGGACAGGACCGGGCCAACGTCCTGACTTTC. This translates into CASSPGQDRANVLTF. The V call is TRBV5-8, the J call TRBJ2-6; 8 bases match TRBD1. The V gene end was trimmed by 4 bases and the J gene end by 5 bases; junction bases not matched to a gene: 5. Germline V gives CDR1 SGHTS, CDR2 YDEGEE. CDR3 size: 15 residues.